This passage covers 31 T cell receptor beta chains from one sample sequenced in a study of T cell responses to AZD1222 COVID-19 vaccine. Profiling relied on immunoSEQ multiplex PCR, and the TCRdb table lists in-frame clones only, not all of them. The sample has 200,000 or so clones; approximately 93% are singletons. Source: peripheral blood, taken 28 days after the second AZD1222 dose. All receptors derive from an adult who received the AZD1222 COVID-19 vaccine.

The gene calls are TRBV11-3 and TRBJ1-2, with D hard to call. Germline loops: CDR1 SGHNT, CDR2 YENEEA. With 5 bases removed from V and 4 bases from J, the gap between germline ends came to 14 bases. CDR3 length equals 14 residues. This CDR3 reads CASSPTRFTYGYTF. The CDR3 DNA reads TGTGCCAGCAGCCCAACCAGATTTACCTATGGCTACACCTTC. Complete variable domain (other parts from reference TRBV11-3 and TRBJ1-2): EAGVVQSPRYKIIEKKQPVAFWCNPISGHNTLYWYLQNLGQGPELLIRYENEEAVDDSQLPKDRFSAERLKGVDSTLKIQPAELGDSAVYLCASSPTRFTYGYTFGSGTRLTVV.

The chain links TRBV28 to TRBJ2-1; D possibly corresponds to TRBD1 (6 bases). From germline, CDR1 is MDHEN and CDR2 SYDVKM. This CDR3 comprises 15 residues. V dropped 7 bases and J dropped 1 base, with 14 bases sitting between them. The CDR3 sequence: CASTGAQPSYNEQFF. The CDR3, as DNA: TGTGCCAGCACAGGGGCCCAGCCTTCCTACAATGAGCAGTTCTTC.

This chain uses TRBV5-4 with TRBJ2-5; 10 nucleotides line up with TRBD1. The CDR3 runs to 14 residues. Germline lookup yields CDR1 SGHNT and CDR2 YYREEE (reference sequence). J was trimmed by 4 bases and V by 4 bases; bases with no gene match: 4. The CDR3 region has the DNA TGTGCCAGCAGCACGAGGACAGGGGGAGAGACCCAGTACTTC. Translating it yields CASSTRTGGETQYF.

The V and J genes are TRBV29-1 and TRBJ2-7; 7 bases are shared with TRBD1. Per the germline V gene, CDR1 is SQVTM and CDR2 is ANQGSEA. The CDR3 runs 13 residues. With 5 bases clipped from V and 5 bases from J, the junction kept 9 bases outside the gene matches. The CDR3 bases are TGCAGCGTTCAGGGACAGTCGAGGCACGAGCAGTACTTC. This sequence encodes CSVQGQSRHEQYF.

This chain links TRBV7-3 with TRBJ2-5; possibly TRBD1 for D (6 bases). The CDR3 spans 16 residues. CDR1 is SGHTA and CDR2 is FQGTGA in the germline V gene. V dropped 2 bases and J dropped 2 bases, with 15 bases sitting between them. In DNA form, the CDR3 reads TGTGCCAGCAGCTTATCAGGAGCAAGGGGGCAAGAGACCCAGTACTTC. This encodes CASSLSGARGQETQYF.

This clone was picked up one time. The CDR3 DNA reads TGTGCCAGCAGCCCCCGACAGGGAAGCTCTGGAAACACCATATATTTT. As protein: CASSPRQGSSGNTIYF. The V gene is TRBV7-9, the J gene TRBJ1-3; TRBD1 agrees at 7 bases. The CDR3 runs to 16 residues. V lost 5 bases and J lost 0; bases outside the gene matches: 7. In germline, CDR1 is SEHNR, CDR2 FQNEAQ (reference sequence).

V gene TRBV27 combines with J gene TRBJ2-3; D unclear. This CDR3 is built from 16 residues. Germline CDR1 is MNHEY and CDR2 is SMNVEV (reference sequence). Trimming took off 0 bases at V and 2 bases at J, with 12 bases between the two ends. DNA for the CDR3: TGTGCCAGCAGTTTATCTGTGACACTCAACACAGATACGCAGTATTTT. Its protein is CASSLSVTLNTDTQYF.

The chain is built from TRBV7-2 and TRBJ2-3; D unclear. With 2 bases removed from V and 2 bases from J, the gap between germline ends came to 11 bases. The germline V gene has CDR1 SGHTA and CDR2 FQGNSA. The CDR3 runs 15 residues. The CDR3 spells CASSLNLHATDTQYF. The CDR3 DNA reads as TGTGCCAGCAGCTTAAACCTTCACGCCACAGATACGCAGTATTTT.

The chain is built from TRBV10-1 and TRBJ1-3; D remains ambiguous. Germline loops: CDR1 WNHNN, CDR2 SYGVQD (reference sequence). Trimming took off 0 bases at V and 2 bases at J, with 5 bases between the two ends. CDR3 length: 14 amino acids. As DNA, the CDR3 is TGCGCCAGCAGTGAGTCCTCGGCTGGAAACACCATATATTTT. Its translation: CASSESSAGNTIYF.

The chain carries TRBV5-6 and TRBJ2-7; D might be TRBD1 or TRBD2, each matching 6 bases. CDR3 length: 15 residues. The germline V and J ends were trimmed by 3 bases and 6 bases, with 19 bases remaining between them. Germline V gives CDR1 SGHDT, CDR2 YYEEEE. The CDR3 region is CASSSRRRGRGEQYF. The CDR3 DNA is TGTGCCAGCAGCTCCCGAAGGCGGGGCAGGGGCGAGCAGTACTTC. Full variable domain (rest looked up from reference TRBV5-6 and TRBJ2-7): DAGVTQSPTHLIKTRGQQVTLRCSPKSGHDTVSWYQQALGQGPQFIFQYYEEEERQRGNFPDRFSGHQFPNYSSELNVNALLLGDSALYLCASSSRRRGRGEQYFGPGTRLTVT.

The chain is built from TRBV28 and TRBJ1-1; D is perhaps TRBD1 (5 bases). From germline, CDR1 is MDHEN and CDR2 SYDVKM. CDR3 size: 14 residues. V lost 5 bases and J 5 bases, leaving 15 bases between the germline ends. CDR3 in amino acids: CASSGGGRETEAFF. CDR3 DNA sequence: TGTGCCAGCAGTGGGGGGGGTCGAGAGACTGAAGCTTTCTTT. Drawing the rest from reference TRBV28 and TRBJ1-1, the complete variable domain is DVKVTQSSRYLVKRTGEKVFLECVQDMDHENMFWYRQDPGLGLRLIYFSYDVKMKEKGDIPEGYSVSREKKERFSLILESASTNQTSMYLCASSGGGRETEAFFGQGTRLTVV.

The V and J genes are TRBV9 and TRBJ1-2; perhaps TRBD1 as D (6 bases). This CDR3 region has 16 residues. Trimming took 0 bases from V and 2 from J, leaving 14 bases between them. Germline lookup yields CDR1 SGDLS and CDR2 YYNGEE. Here the CDR3 DNA reads TGTGCCAGCAGCGTAGCTACGGGGGGGGCAAACTATGGCTACACCTTC. Its protein product is CASSVATGGANYGYTF.

This clone appeared a single time. The V gene is TRBV10-3, the J gene TRBJ2-3, with 13 bases aligning to TRBD2. The CDR3 loop spans 18 amino acids. Unmatched junction bases numbered 7, after V lost 4 bases and J lost 0 bases. Germline CDR1 is ENHRY and CDR2 is SYGVKD. CDR3 nucleotides: TGTGCCATCAGTGGACTAGCGGGGGGTTCAATCAGCACAGATACGCAGTATTTT. The encoded protein is CAISGLAGGSISTDTQYF.

This chain uses TRBV3-1 (or the pseudogene TRBV3-2) with TRBJ2-7, with D possibly called TRBD1 or TRBD2 (6 bases each). The germline V and J ends were trimmed by 1 base and 2 bases, with 12 bases remaining between them. Germline V gives CDR1 LGHDT, CDR2 YNNKEL (reference sequence). There are 15 residues in the CDR3. CDR3 in DNA: TGTGCCAGCAGCCAAGCGGGGGCCCCCACCTACGAGCAGTACTTC. It yields the protein CASSQAGAPTYEQYF.

Worth noting for this clone: One end of the junction is discordant with germline, which a read error may explain. This chain connects TRBV28 to TRBJ1-1; D might be TRBD1 (5 bases). The CDR3 is 12 amino acids. Per germline, CDR1 MDHEN and CDR2 SYDVKM. CDR3 nucleotides: TGTGCCAGCACTACAGTTTCCGGGGCCCCGCTCTTT. It encodes CASTTVSGAPLF.

The J gene is TRBJ1-1, the V gene TRBV10-3; D is possibly TRBD1 (5 bases). The length of the CDR3 is 12 residues. In germline, CDR1 is ENHRY, CDR2 SYGVKD. The V and J ends lost 3 bases and 5 bases respectively, with 7 bases between them. CDR3 residues: CAISDGGTEAFF. CDR3 nucleotides: TGTGCCATCAGTGATGGGGGTACTGAAGCTTTCTTT.

The J gene is TRBJ1-2, the V gene TRBV9, with D perhaps TRBD1 (6 bases). Germline V lookup: CDR1 SGDLS, CDR2 YYNGEE. Trimming pared 0 bases from V and 0 bases from J, leaving 12 bases between. The length of the CDR3 is 16 residues. The CDR3, as DNA: TGTGCCAGCAGCGTAGGCGGGGGGGCAGCTAACTATGGCTACACCTTC. This sequence encodes CASSVGGGAANYGYTF.

This chain uses TRBV2 with TRBJ1-5; TRBD1 is a possible D gene (6 bases). Germline assignment: CDR1 SNHLY and CDR2 FYNNEI. The CDR3 totals 11 residues. The V gene lost 5 bases and the J gene lost 13 bases, with 12 bases spanning the gap. This CDR3 is CASSTGWAQHF. The CDR3, as DNA: TGTGCCAGCAGTACAGGGTGGGCTCAGCATTTT.

V gene TRBV19 combines with J gene TRBJ1-5; 7 nucleotides match TRBD1. Looked up from germline, CDR1 is LNHDA and CDR2 is SQIVND (reference sequence). With V trimmed by 7 bases and J by 0 bases, 6 bases remained unmatched. CDR3 size: 15 residues. CDR3 protein: CASTDRAYSNQPQHF. CDR3 nucleotide sequence: TGTGCCAGTACCGACAGGGCTTATAGCAATCAGCCCCAGCATTTT.

V is TRBV7-3 and J is TRBJ2-2, with D unresolved. V gave up 0 bases and J gave up 6 bases, with 8 bases separating them. Germline V gene sequence: CDR1 SGHTA, CDR2 FQGTGA. The CDR3 loop spans 14 amino acids. This CDR3 reads CASSLTAAPGELFF. CDR3 bases: TGTGCCAGCAGCTTAACAGCAGCTCCCGGGGAGCTGTTTTTT.

The V and J genes are TRBV30 and TRBJ2-1; 16 bases map to TRBD2. Germline CDR1 and CDR2: GTSNPN and SVGIG (reference sequence). The J segment lost 12 bases and the V segment lost 4 bases, leaving 9 bases of the junction unmatched. This CDR3 has 15 amino acids. The CDR3 bases are TGTGCCTGGATCCCTAAAGGGACTAGCGGGGGGGTGCAGTTCTTC. Protein: CAWIPKGTSGGVQFF.

The V gene is TRBV19, the J gene TRBJ1-5; D call uncertain. Germline lookup yields CDR1 LNHDA and CDR2 SQIVND (reference sequence). V lost 9 bases and J 2 bases, leaving 14 bases between the germline ends. There are 14 residues in the CDR3. The CDR3 bases are TGTGCCAGCTCAAGGACCTGGGGCAATCAGCCCCAGCATTTT. Protein product: CASSRTWGNQPQHF.

The chain uses TRBV9 and TRBJ2-1, with TRBD2 as a possible D gene (7 bases). Germline V gene data show CDR1 as SGDLS and CDR2 as YYNGEE. This CDR3 spans 15 amino acids. V was trimmed by 0 bases and J by 5 bases, leaving 12 bases between them. As DNA, the CDR3 is TGTGCCAGCAGCGTAGGATGGGGGGGCAACAATGAGCAGTTCTTC. It is translated as CASSVGWGGNNEQFF.

V gene TRBV9 combines with J gene TRBJ1-6; a possible D gene is TRBD1 (5 bases). The CDR3 runs to 12 residues. CDR1 and CDR2 (germline): SGDLS, YYNGEE. Trimming took off 7 bases at V and 10 bases at J, with 12 bases between the two ends. CDR3 sequence reads: CASGTGRSPLHF. The CDR3 DNA is TGTGCCAGCGGTACGGGGCGCTCACCCCTCCACTTT.

The gene calls are TRBV11-3 and TRBJ2-3; 8 positions agree with TRBD2. This CDR3 has 17 residues. The V and J ends lost 2 bases and 0 bases, in that order; junction bases with no gene match: 7. The germline CDR1 and CDR2 sequences are SGHNT and YENEEA. The CDR3: CASSLSRTSPSTDTQYF. In nucleotides, the CDR3 is TGTGCCAGCAGCTTATCCCGGACTAGCCCTAGCACAGATACGCAGTATTTT. Variable domain in full (rest from reference TRBV11-3 and TRBJ2-3): EAGVVQSPRYKIIEKKQPVAFWCNPISGHNTLYWYLQNLGQGPELLIRYENEEAVDDSQLPKDRFSAERLKGVDSTLKIQPAELGDSAVYLCASSLSRTSPSTDTQYFGPGTRLTVL.

The chain carries TRBV5-1 and TRBJ2-1; TRBD1 agrees at 8 bases. V gave up 0 bases and J gave up 4 bases; unmatched junction bases: 6. Germline values: CDR1 SGHRS, CDR2 YFSETQ. The CDR3 loop spans 16 amino acids. DNA for the CDR3: TGCGCCAGCAGCTTGGCGACGGGACAGGCTTACAATGAGCAGTTCTTC. As protein: CASSLATGQAYNEQFF.

The chain recombines TRBV2 with TRBJ2-5; the D gene could be TRBD1 or TRBD2 (5 bases each). There are 15 residues in the CDR3. Per the germline V gene, CDR1 is SNHLY and CDR2 is FYNNEI. Trimming shortened V by 2 bases and J by 2 bases, and 12 bases separated the two germline ends. In nucleotides, the CDR3 is TGTGCCAGCAGTGAACAGTCGGGGCCGCAAGAGACCCAGTACTTC. This codes for CASSEQSGPQETQYF.

V gene TRBV18 combines with J gene TRBJ1-1; possible D gene TRBD1, 5 bases. Trimming took off 6 bases at V and 0 bases at J, with 11 bases between the two ends. From germline, CDR1 is KGHSH and CDR2 LQKENI. The CDR3 has 14 amino acids. CDR3 amino acids: CASSARGVNTEAFF. The DNA for the CDR3 is TGTGCCAGCTCCGCTCGGGGGGTGAACACTGAAGCTTTCTTT.

DNA of the CDR3: TGTGCCAGCAGCTTGGGACTAGAGAAACTGTTTTTT. Protein: CASSLGLEKLFF. The gene calls are TRBV5-6 and TRBJ1-4; D is undetermined. Germline V gives CDR1 SGHDT, CDR2 YYEEEE. This CDR3 is 12 amino acids long. Trimming cost V 0 bases and J 11 bases, with 8 bases left between them. Supplemented by reference TRBV5-6 and TRBJ1-4, the full variable domain reads DAGVTQSPTHLIKTRGQQVTLRCSPKSGHDTVSWYQQALGQGPQFIFQYYEEEERQRGNFPDRFSGHQFPNYSSELNVNALLLGDSALYLCASSLGLEKLFFGSGTQLSVL.

The J gene is TRBJ2-1, the V gene TRBV18; 11 nucleotides agree with TRBD2. This CDR3 has 15 amino acids. V lost 7 bases to trimming and J lost 6 bases; unmatched junction nucleotides: 8. CDR1 KGHSH and CDR2 LQKENI come from the germline V gene. The CDR3 loop reads CASFLAGGPSNEQFF. CDR3 DNA: TGTGCCAGCTTCTTAGCGGGGGGGCCGAGCAATGAGCAGTTCTTC.

V gene TRBV7-9 combines with J gene TRBJ1-4; 10 nucleotides align to TRBD1. The V segment lost 0 bases and the J segment 7 bases; nucleotides outside the gene matches: 5. CDR1 is SEHNR and CDR2 is FQNEAQ in the germline V gene (reference sequence). The CDR3 consists of 16 residues. The CDR3 DNA follows: TGTGCCAGCAGCTTAGCCCTGGACAGGGGGAGTGAAAAACTGTTTTTT. It is translated as CASSLALDRGSEKLFF.